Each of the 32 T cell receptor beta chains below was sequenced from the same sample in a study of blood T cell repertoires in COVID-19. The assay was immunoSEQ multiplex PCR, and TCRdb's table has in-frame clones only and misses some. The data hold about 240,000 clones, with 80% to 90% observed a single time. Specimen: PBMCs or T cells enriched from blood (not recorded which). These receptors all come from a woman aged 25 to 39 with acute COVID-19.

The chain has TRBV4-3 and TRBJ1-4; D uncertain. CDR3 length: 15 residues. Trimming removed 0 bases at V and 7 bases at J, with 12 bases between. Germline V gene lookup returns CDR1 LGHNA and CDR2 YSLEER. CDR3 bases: TGCGCCAGCAGCCAAGATCGGGGATCTGGTGAAAAACTGTTTTTT. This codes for CASSQDRGSGEKLFF.

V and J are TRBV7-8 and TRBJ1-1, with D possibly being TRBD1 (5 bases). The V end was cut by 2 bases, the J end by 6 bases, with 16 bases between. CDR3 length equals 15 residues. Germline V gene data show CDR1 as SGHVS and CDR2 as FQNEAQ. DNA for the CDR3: TGTGCCAGCAGCTTATCCAGGGAAAGGGCCGCTGAAGCTTTCTTT. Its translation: CASSLSRERAAEAFF.

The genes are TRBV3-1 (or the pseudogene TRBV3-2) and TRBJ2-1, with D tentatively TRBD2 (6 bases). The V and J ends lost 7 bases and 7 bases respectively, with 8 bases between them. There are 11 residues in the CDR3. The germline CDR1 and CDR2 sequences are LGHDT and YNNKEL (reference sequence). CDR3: CASIRGNEQFF. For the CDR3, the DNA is TGTGCCAGCATCCGGGGGAATGAGCAGTTCTTC.

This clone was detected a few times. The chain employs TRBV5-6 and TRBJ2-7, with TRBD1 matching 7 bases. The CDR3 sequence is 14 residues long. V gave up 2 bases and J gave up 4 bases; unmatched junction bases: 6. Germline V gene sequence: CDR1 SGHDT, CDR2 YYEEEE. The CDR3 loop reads CASSLTGVRYEQYF. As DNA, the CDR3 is TGTGCCAGCAGCTTAACAGGGGTCAGATACGAGCAGTACTTC.

The CDR3 DNA sequence: TGTGCCAGCTCACCGCTTCAGGGTCACTCTGGAAACACCATATATTTT. Protein: CASSPLQGHSGNTIYF. This sequence joins TRBV18 and TRBJ1-3, with D tentatively TRBD1 (5 bases). This CDR3 comprises 16 residues. Between the trimmed V and J ends, which lost 3 bases and 0 bases, there was a span of 12 bases. The germline CDR1 and CDR2 sequences are KGHSH and LQKENI.

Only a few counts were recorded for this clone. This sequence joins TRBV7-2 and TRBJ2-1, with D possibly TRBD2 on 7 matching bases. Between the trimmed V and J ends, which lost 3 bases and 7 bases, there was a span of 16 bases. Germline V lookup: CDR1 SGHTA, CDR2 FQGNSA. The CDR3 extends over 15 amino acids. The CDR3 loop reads CASSLGGAGKNEQFF. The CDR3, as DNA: TGTGCCAGCAGCTTGGGGGGGGCAGGAAAGAATGAGCAGTTCTTC.

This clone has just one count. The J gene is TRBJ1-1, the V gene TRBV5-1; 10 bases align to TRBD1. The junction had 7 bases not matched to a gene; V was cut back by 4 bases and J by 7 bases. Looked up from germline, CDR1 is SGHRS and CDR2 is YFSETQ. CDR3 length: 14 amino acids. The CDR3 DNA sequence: TGCGCCAGCAGCCTTGGGGGACAGGGGTTTGAAGCTTTCTTT. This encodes CASSLGGQGFEAFF.

The CDR3 loop reads CASSRGPYEQYF. The CDR3 DNA sequence: TGTGCCAGCAGTCGCGGCCCATACGAGCAGTACTTC. The V call is TRBV5-6, the J call TRBJ2-7; D is ambiguous. Trimming stripped 5 bases from V and 4 bases from J, with 10 bases between. This CDR3 spans 12 amino acids. Germline V lookup: CDR1 SGHDT, CDR2 YYEEEE.

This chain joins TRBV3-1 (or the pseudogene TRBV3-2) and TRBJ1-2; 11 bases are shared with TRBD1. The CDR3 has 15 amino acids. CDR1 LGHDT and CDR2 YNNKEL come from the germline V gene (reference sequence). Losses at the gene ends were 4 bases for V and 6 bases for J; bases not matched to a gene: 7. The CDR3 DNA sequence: TGTGCCAGCAGCCTACAGGACAGGGGGCGCCATGGCTACACCTTC. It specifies CASSLQDRGRHGYTF.

The DNA of the CDR3 is TGTGCCAGCAGTCCCGGCCGGGACTTGACCTACGAGCAGTACTTC. Amino acids: CASSPGRDLTYEQYF. This rearrangement joins TRBV6-5 to TRBJ2-7; possible D gene TRBD2, 6 bases. V was clipped by 5 bases and J by 2 bases, with 16 bases between them. The CDR3 covers 15 residues. The V gene's germline CDR1 is MNHEY and CDR2 SVGAGI.

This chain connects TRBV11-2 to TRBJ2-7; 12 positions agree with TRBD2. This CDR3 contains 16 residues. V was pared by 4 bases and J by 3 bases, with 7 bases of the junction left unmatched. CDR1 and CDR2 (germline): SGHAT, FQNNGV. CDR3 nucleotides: TGTGCCAGCAGCTCACTAGCGGGGGGCCGTATCTACGAGCAGTACTTC. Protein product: CASSSLAGGRIYEQYF.

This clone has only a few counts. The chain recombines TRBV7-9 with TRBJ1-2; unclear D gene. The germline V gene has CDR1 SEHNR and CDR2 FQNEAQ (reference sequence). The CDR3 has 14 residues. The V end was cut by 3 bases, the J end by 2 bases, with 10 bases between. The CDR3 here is CASSFPAVNYGYTF. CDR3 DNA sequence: TGTGCCAGCAGCTTCCCGGCGGTGAACTATGGCTACACCTTC.

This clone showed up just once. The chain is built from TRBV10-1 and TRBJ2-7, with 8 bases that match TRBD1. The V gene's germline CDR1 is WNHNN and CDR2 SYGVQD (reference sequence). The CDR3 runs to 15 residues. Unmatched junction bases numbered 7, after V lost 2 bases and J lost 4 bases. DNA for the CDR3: TGCGCCAGCAGTGAGAGACAGGGGAAATTTTACGAGCAGTACTTC. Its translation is CASSERQGKFYEQYF.

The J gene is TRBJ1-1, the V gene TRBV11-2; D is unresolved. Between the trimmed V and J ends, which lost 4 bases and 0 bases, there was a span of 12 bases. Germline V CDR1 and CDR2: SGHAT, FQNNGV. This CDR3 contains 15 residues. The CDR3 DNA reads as TGTGCCAGCAGCTACAGTTCCACCATGAACACTGAAGCTTTCTTT. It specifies CASSYSSTMNTEAFF.

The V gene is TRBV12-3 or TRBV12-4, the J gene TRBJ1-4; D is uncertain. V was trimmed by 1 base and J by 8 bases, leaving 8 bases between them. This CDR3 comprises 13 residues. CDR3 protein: CASSLGREEKLFF. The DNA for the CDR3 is TGTGCCAGCAGTTTAGGCCGGGAAGAAAAACTGTTTTTT.

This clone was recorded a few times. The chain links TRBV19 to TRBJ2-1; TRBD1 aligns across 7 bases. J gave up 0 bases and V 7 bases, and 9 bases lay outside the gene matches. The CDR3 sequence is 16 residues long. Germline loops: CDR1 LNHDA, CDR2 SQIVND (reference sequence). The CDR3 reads CASKWSGTASYNEQFF. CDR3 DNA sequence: TGTGCCAGTAAGTGGTCCGGGACAGCCTCCTACAATGAGCAGTTCTTC.

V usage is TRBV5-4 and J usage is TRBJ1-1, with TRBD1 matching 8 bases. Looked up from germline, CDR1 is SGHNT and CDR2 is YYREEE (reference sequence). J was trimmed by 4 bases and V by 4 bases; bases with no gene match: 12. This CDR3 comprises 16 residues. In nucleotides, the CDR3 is TGTGCCAGCAGCCTACCTTTCAGGGGGCAGAGCACTGAAGCTTTCTTT. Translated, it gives CASSLPFRGQSTEAFF.

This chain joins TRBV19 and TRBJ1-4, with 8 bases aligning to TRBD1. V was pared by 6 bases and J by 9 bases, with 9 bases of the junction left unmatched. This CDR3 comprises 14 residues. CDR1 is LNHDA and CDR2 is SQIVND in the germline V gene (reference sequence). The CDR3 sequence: CASSPGQDSKKLFF. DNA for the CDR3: TGTGCCAGTAGCCCGGGACAGGATAGTAAAAAACTGTTTTTT.

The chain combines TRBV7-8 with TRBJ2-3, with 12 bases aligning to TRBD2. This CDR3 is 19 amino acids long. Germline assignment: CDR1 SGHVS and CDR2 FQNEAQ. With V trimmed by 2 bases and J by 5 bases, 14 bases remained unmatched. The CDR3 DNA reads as TGTGCCAGCAGCTTATTGGCAGTCCCTAGCGGGGGGGCGGGAGATACGCAGTATTTT. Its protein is CASSLLAVPSGGAGDTQYF.

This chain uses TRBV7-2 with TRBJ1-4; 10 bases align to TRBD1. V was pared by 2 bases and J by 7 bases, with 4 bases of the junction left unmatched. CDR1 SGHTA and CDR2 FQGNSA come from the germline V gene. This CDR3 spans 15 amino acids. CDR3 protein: CASSLRGQGSEKLFF. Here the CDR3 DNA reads TGTGCCAGCAGCTTAAGGGGACAGGGGTCTGAAAAACTGTTTTTT.

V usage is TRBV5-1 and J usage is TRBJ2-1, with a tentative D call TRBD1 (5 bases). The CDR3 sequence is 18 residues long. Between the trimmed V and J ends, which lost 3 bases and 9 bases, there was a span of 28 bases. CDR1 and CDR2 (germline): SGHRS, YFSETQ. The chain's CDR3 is CASSYAYSRQQMDTEQFF. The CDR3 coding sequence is TGCGCCAGCAGCTATGCCTACTCCAGACAGCAAATGGACACTGAGCAGTTCTTC.

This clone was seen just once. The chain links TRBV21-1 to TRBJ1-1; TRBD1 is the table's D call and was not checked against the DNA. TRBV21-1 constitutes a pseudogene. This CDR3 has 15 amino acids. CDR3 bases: TGTGCCAGCAGCCACGACAGGCAGGAGCCAAGGGAAGCTTTCTTT. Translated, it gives CASSHDRQEPREAFF.

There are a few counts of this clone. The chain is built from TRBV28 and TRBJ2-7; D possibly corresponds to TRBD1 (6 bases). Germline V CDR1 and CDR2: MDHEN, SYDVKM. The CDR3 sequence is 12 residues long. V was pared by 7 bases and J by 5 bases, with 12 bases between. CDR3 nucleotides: TGTGCCAGCAAACCACAGGGCCACGAGCAGTACTTC. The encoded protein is CASKPQGHEQYF.

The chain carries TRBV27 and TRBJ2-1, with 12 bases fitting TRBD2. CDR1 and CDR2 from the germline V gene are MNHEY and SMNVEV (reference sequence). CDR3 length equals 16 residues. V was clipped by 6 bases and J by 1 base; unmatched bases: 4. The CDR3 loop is CASRATSGGSYNEQFF. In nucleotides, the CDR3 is TGTGCCAGCAGGGCGACTAGCGGGGGTTCCTACAATGAGCAGTTCTTC.

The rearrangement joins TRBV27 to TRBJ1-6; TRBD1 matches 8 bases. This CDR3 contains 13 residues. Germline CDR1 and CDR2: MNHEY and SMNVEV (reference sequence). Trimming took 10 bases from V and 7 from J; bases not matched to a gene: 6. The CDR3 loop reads CATSRGRNSPLHF. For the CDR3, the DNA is TGTGCCACCTCCAGGGGGCGAAATTCACCCCTCCACTTT.

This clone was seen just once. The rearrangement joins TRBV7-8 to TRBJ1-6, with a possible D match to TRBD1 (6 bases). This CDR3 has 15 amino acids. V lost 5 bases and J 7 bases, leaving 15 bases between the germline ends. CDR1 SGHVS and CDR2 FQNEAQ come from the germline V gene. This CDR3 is CASSPRQGSNSPLHF. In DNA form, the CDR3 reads TGTGCCAGCAGCCCTCGGCAGGGGAGCAATTCACCCCTCCACTTT.

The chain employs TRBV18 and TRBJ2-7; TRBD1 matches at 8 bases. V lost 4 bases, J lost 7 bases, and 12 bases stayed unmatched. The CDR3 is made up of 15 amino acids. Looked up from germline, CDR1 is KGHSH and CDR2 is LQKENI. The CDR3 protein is CASSLTTGVKEEQYF. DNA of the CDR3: TGTGCCAGCTCACTAACGACAGGGGTGAAGGAAGAGCAGTACTTC.

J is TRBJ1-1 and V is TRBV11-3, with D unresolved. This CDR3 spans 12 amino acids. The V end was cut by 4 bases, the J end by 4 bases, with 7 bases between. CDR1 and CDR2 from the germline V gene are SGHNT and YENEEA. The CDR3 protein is CASSSPGTEAFF. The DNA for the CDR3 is TGTGCCAGCAGCTCCCCGGGCACTGAAGCTTTCTTT.

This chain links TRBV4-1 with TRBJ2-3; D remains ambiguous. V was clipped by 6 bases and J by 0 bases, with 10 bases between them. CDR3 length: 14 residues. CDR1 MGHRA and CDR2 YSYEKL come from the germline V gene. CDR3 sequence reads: CASSPVTSTDTQYF. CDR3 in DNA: TGCGCCAGCAGTCCCGTAACTAGCACAGATACGCAGTATTTT.

The DNA for the CDR3 is TGTGCCAGCAGCCCCCCCCTAGCGGGGGCCGGCTACAATGAGCAGTTCTTC. Its protein is CASSPPLAGAGYNEQFF. The V call is TRBV7-8, the J call TRBJ2-1, with 10 bases aligning to TRBD2. J gave up 3 bases and V 5 bases, and 10 bases lay outside the gene matches. Germline V CDR1 and CDR2: SGHVS, FQNEAQ. The CDR3 has 17 residues.

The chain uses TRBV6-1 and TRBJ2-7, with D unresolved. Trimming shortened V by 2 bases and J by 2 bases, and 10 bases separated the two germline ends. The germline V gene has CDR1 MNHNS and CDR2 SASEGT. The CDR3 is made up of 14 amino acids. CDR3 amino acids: CASSERGSPYEQYF. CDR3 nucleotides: TGTGCCAGCAGTGAAAGAGGTTCCCCCTACGAGCAGTACTTC.

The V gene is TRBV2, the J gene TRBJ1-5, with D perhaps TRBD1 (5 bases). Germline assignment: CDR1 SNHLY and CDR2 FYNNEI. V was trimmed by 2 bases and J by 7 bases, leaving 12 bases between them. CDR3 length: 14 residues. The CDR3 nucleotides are TGTGCCAGCAGTGAACAGGGAGGGGAACAGCCCCAGCATTTT. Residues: CASSEQGGEQPQHF.